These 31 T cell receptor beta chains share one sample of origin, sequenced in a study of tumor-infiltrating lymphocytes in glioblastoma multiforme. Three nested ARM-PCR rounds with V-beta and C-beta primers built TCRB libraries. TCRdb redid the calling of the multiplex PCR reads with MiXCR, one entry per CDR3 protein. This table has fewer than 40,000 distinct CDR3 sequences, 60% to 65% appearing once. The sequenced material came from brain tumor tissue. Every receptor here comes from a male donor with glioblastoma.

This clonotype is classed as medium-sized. The chain's CDR3 is CASSHTLGRVGGRETQYF. The CDR3 DNA follows: TGCGCCAGCAGCCACACGTTGGGGAGAGTAGGGGGCCGGGAGACCCAGTACTTC. The chain has TRBV4-1 and TRBJ2-5, with 7 bases fitting TRBD1. CDR1 MGHRA and CDR2 YSYEKL come from the germline V gene. Trimming removed 3 bases from V and 5 bases from J; junction bases left unmatched: 18. The CDR3 covers 18 residues.

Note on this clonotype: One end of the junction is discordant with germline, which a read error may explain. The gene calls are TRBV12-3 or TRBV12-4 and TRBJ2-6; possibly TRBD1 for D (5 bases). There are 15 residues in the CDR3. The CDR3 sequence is CASSLRAIGAYVLTF. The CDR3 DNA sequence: TGTGCCAGCAGTTTAAGGGCTATTGGGGCCTACGTCCTAACTTTC.

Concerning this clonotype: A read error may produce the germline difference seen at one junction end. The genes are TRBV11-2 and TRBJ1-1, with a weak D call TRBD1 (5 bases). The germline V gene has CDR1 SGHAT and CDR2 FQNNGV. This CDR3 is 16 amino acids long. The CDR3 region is CASRAILGVGNTKAFF. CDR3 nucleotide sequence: TGTGCCAGCAGGGCTATTCTAGGGGTGGGAAACACTAAAGCTTTCTTT.

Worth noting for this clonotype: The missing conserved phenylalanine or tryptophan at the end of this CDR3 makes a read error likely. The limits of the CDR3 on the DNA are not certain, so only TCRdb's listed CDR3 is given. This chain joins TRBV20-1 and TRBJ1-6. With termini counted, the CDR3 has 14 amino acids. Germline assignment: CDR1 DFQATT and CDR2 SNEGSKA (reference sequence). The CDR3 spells CSAREPSYNSPLRL.

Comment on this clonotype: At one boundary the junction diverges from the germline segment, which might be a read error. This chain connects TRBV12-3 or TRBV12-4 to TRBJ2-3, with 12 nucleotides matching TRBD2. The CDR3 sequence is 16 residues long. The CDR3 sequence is CTSHPSASGRVDTQYF. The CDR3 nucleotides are TGTACCAGCCACCCGTCGGCTAGCGGGAGGGTAGATACACAGTATTTT.

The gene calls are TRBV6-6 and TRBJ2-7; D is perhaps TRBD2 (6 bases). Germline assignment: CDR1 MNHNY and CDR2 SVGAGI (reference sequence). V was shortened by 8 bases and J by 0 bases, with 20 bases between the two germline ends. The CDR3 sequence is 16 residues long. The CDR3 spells CASGAGTGGTSYEQYF. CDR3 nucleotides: TGTGCCAGCGGTGCAGGAACTGGCGGGACCTCCTACGAGCAGTACTTC.

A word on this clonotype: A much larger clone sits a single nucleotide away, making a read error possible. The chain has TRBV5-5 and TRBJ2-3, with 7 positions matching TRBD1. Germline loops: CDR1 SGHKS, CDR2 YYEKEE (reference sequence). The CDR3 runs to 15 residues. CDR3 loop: CANSRGSTGADTQYF. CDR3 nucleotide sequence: TGTGCCAACAGCAGGGGCTCTACAGGGGCAGATACGCAGTATTTT.

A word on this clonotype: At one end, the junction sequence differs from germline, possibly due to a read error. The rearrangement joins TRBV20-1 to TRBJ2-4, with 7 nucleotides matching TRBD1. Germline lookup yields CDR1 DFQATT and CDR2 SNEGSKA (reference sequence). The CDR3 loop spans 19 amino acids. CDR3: CSTRIAGRYDRDEMNIQNF. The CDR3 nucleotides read TGCAGTACTAGAATAGCAGGGCGATATGACAGGGACGAAATGAACATTCAGAACTTC.

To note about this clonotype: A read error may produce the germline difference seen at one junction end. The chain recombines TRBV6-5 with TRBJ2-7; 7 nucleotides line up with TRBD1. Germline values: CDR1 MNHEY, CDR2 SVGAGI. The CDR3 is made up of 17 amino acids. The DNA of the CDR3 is TGTGCCACCAGTTACCGACAGGGCCGGGCGTCCTCCTACGAGCGGTACTTC. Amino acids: CATSYRQGRASSYERYF.

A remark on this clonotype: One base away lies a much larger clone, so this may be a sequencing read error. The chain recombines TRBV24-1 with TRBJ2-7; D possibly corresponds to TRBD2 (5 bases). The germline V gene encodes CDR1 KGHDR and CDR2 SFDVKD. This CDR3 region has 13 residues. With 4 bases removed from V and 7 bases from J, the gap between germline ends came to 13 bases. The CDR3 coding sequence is TGTGCCACCAGTGACCAAGGGTCGGGAGAGCAGTACTTC. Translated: CATSDQGSGEQYF.

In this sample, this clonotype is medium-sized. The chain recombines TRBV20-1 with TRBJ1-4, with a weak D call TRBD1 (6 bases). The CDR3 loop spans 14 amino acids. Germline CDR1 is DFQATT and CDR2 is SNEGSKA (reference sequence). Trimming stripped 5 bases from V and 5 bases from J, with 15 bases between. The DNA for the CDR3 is TGCAGTGCTCCAACGTCAGGGGTCAATGAAAAACTGTTTTTT. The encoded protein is CSAPTSGVNEKLFF.

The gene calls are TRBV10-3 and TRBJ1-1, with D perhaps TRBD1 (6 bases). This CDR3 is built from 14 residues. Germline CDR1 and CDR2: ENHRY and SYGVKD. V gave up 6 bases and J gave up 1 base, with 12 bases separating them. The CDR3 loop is CAISGGRENTEAFF. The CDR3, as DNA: TGTGCCATCAGCGGGGGCAGGGAGAACACTGAAGCTTTCTTT.

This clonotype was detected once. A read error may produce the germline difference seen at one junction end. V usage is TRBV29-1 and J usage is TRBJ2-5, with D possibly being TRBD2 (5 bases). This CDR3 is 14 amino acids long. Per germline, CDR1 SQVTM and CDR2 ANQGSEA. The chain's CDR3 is CSVRGKVSIETHYF. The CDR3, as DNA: TGCAGCGTTCGAGGGAAGGTGTCGATAGAGACCCATTACTTC.

The DNA for the CDR3 is TGTGCCAGCAGCCCTTACGATGGGACTAGCGGGAATACTCTAGCCAAAAACATTCAGTACTTC. It specifies CASSPYDGTSGNTLAKNIQYF. The chain links TRBV11-2 to TRBJ2-4; 13 bases agree with TRBD2. After removal of 5 bases from V and 0 bases from J, the junction contained 16 bases not matched to a gene. The CDR3 has 21 amino acids. Germline V gives CDR1 SGHAT, CDR2 FQNNGV.

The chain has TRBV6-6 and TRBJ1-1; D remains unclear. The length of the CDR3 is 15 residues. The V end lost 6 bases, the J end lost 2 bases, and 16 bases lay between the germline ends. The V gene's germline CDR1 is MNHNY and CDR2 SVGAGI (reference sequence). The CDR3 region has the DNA TGTGCCAGCAGCGGGAGTAACGTGGCTAACACTGAAGCTTTCTTT. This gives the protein CASSGSNVANTEAFF.

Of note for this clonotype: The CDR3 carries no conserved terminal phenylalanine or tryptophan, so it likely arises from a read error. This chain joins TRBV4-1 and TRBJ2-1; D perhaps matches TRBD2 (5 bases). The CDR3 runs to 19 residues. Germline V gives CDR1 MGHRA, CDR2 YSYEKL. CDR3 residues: CDSSQVPGNPSGSYNEQFL. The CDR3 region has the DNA TGCGACAGCAGCCAAGTTCCGGGAAACCCATCGGGGTCCTACAATGAGCAGTTCTTG.

The CDR3 DNA is TGTGCCAGCAGCCGACAGATAATAAGCTCCTACAATGAGCAGTTCTTC. This sequence encodes CASSRQIISSYNEQFF. The V gene is TRBV6-5, the J gene TRBJ2-1; tentatively, D is TRBD1 (5 bases). CDR1 is MNHEY and CDR2 is SVGAGI in the germline V gene. The CDR3 spans 16 residues. V gave up 6 bases and J gave up 0 bases, with 15 bases separating them.

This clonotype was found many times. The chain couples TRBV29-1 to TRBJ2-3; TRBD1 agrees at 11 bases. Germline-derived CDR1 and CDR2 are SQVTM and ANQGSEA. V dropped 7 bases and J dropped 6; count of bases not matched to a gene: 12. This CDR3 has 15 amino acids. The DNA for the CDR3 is TGCAGCGATACCGGGACAGGGGGACCATTCGATACGCAGTATTTT. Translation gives CSDTGTGGPFDTQYF.

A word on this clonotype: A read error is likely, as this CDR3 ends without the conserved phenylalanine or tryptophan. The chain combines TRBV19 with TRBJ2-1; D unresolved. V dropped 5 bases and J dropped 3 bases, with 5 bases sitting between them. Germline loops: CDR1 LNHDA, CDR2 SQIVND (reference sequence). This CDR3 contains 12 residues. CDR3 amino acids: CASSLRYNEQFL. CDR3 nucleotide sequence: TGTGCCAGTAGTCTCCGCTACAATGAGCAGTTCCTC.

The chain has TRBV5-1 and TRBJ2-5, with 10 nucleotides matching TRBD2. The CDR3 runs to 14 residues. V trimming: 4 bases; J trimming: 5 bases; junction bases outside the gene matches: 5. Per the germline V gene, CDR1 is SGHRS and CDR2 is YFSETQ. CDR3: CASSSGLAEETQYF. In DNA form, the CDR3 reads TGCGCCAGCAGCAGCGGACTAGCGGAGGAGACCCAGTACTTC.

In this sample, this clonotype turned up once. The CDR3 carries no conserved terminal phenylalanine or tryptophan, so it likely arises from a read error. The CDR3 DNA reads TGTGATAGCGCCCCAGGGGGTATCCAAGAGACCCAGTACCTC. This translates into CDSAPGGIQETQYL. The chain carries TRBV12-5 and TRBJ2-5; TRBD1 agrees at 7 bases. Per the germline V gene, CDR1 is LGHNT and CDR2 is FRNRAP. The CDR3 loop spans 14 amino acids.

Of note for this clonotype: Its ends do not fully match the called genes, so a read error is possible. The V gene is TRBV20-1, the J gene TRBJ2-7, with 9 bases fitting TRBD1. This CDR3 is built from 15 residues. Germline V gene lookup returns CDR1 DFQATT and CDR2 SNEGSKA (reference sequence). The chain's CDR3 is CSSSGQGSISYEQYF. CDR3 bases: TGCAGTTCTAGCGGACAGGGGTCGATCTCCTACGAGCAGTATTTC.

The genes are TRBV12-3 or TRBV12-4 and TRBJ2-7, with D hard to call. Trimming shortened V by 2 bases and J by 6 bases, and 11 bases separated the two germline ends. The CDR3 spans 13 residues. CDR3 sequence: CASSLTAGIEQYF. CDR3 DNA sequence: TGTGCCAGCAGTTTAACGGCAGGAATCGAGCAGTACTTC.

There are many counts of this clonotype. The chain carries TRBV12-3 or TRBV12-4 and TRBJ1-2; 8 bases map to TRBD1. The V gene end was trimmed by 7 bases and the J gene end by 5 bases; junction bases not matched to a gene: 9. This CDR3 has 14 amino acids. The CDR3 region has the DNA TGTGCCAGCACCGGGAGCAGGGGGCTATATGGCTACACCTTC. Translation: CASTGSRGLYGYTF.

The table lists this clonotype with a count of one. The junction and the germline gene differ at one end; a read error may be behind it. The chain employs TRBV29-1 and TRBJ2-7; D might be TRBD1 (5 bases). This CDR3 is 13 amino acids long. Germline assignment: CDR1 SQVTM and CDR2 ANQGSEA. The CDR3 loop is CSVLPDSTYEQYF. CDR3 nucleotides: TGCAGCGTTTTACCAGACAGTACCTACGAGCAGTATTTC.

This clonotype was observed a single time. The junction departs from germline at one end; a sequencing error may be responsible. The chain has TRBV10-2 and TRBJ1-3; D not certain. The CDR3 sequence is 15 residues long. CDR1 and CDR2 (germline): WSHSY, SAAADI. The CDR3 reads CASSAPGRTGNTIYF. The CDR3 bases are TGCGCTAGCAGTGCACCTGGCAGAACTGGAAACACCATATATTTT.

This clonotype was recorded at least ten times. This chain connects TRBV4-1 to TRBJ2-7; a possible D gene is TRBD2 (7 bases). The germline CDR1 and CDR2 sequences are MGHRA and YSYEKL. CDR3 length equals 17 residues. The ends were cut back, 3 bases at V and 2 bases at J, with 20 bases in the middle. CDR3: CASSQDRLGGAAYEQYF. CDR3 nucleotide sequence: TGCGCCAGCAGCCAGGACCGTTTAGGGGGGGCCGCCTACGAGCAGTACTTC.

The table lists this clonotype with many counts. The CDR3 DNA sequence: TGCGCCAGCAGCCCGGGACTAGCGGGAGCTAACGGGGAGCTGTTTTTT. Translating gives CASSPGLAGANGELFF. The gene calls are TRBV5-1 and TRBJ2-2, with 14 nucleotides matching TRBD2. This CDR3 is built from 16 residues. Trimming at V came to 4 bases and at J to 7 bases, leaving 6 bases not matched to a gene. Per the germline V gene, CDR1 is SGHRS and CDR2 is YFSETQ.

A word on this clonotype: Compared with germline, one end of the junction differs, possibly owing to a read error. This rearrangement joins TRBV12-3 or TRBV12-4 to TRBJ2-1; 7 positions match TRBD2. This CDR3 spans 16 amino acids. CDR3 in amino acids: CASSFRISGSYNEQLF. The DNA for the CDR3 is TGTGCCAGCAGTTTCCGGATTAGCGGGTCCTACAATGAGCAGCTCTTC.

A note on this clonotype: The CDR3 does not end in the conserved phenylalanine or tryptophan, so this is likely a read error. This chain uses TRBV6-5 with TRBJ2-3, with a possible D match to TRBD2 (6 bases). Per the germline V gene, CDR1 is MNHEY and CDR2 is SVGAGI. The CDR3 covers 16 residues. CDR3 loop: CASSSLVSGSTDTQYL. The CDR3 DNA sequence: TGTGCCAGTAGTTCCCTAGTTAGCGGAAGCACAGATACGCAGTATCTT.

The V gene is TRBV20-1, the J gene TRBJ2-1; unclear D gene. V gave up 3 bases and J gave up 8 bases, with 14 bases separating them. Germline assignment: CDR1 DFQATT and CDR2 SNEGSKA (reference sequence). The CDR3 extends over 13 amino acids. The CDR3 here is CSARALGIDEQFF. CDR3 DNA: TGCAGTGCTAGGGCGTTAGGTATCGATGAGCAGTTCTTC.